Each of the 18 T cell receptor beta chains below was sequenced from the same sample in a study of CD4 and CD8 cells across lung adenocarcinoma regions. Each CDR3 protein gets one entry after TCRdb re-called the PCR reads with MiXCR. The data show about 4,100 distinct CDR3 sequences, 45% to 60% seen once. The sample taken for sequencing was CD4+ T cells from the center of a lung tumor. The receptors shown here come from a female donor with lung adenocarcinoma. The CD4 and CD8 labels of this study may be unreliable.

V gene TRBV6-5 combines with J gene TRBJ2-1; 12 bases agree with TRBD2. The CDR3 extends over 17 amino acids. The junction had 9 bases not matched to a gene; V was cut back by 2 bases and J by 7 bases. The germline V gene encodes CDR1 MNHEY and CDR2 SVGAGI. CDR3 sequence (DNA): TGTGCCAGCAGTTACCCGTCGACTAGCGGGAGTAGAAATGAGCAGTTCTTC. This translates into CASSYPSTSGSRNEQFF.

In its sample, this clonotype ranks as medium-sized. This sequence joins TRBV6-1 and TRBJ1-3; no reliable D call. The CDR3 is made up of 14 amino acids. CDR1 is MNHNS, CDR2 SASEGT, per germline. V lost 2 bases and J 3 bases, leaving 8 bases between the germline ends. CDR3 in DNA: TGTGCCAGCAGTGAATTGAGCGGTGGAAACACCATATATTTT. Protein: CASSELSGGNTIYF.

This clonotype was seen more than once but under ten times. The chain uses TRBV3-1 and TRBJ2-1; 13 bases match TRBD2. Germline CDR1 reads LGHDT; CDR2 reads YNNKEL (reference sequence). This CDR3 has 17 amino acids. V was pared by 0 bases and J by 5 bases, with 4 bases of the junction left unmatched. The CDR3: CASSQEGLAGNHNEQFF. CDR3 DNA sequence: TGTGCCAGCAGCCAAGAGGGACTAGCGGGAAACCACAATGAGCAGTTCTTC.

The J gene is TRBJ2-5, the V gene TRBV14, with D uncertain. The V end was cut by 3 bases, the J end by 3 bases, with 2 bases between. Germline V gene lookup returns CDR1 SGHDN and CDR2 FVKESK. The CDR3 covers 11 residues. CDR3 loop: CASSQEETQYF. The CDR3 nucleotides are TGTGCCAGCAGCCAGGAAGAGACCCAGTACTTC.

This clonotype was seen a few times. V is TRBV9 and J is TRBJ2-3; the match to TRBD1 covers 8 bases. This CDR3 has 15 residues. CDR1 SGDLS and CDR2 YYNGEE come from the germline V gene. V trimming: 5 bases; J trimming: 1 base; junction bases outside the gene matches: 6. The CDR3 region is CASSRQGYRTDTQYF. CDR3 DNA: TGTGCCAGCAGTCGACAGGGGTATCGCACAGATACGCAGTATTTT.

The chain is built from TRBV6-1 and TRBJ2-1; D is possibly TRBD1 (8 bases). Gene TRBJ2-7 matches the end of the DNA better, so the J call may be wrong. The CDR3 runs 13 residues. Germline CDR1 MNHNS, CDR2 SASEGT. The CDR3 DNA is TGTGCCAGCGGGAGGGGACAGGAGTACGAGCAGTACTTC. The encoded protein is CASGRGQEYEQYF.

The CDR3 region has the DNA TGTGCCAGCAGCCAGGGGGGAGCTAGCGGGTTCAGCACAGATACGCAGTATTTT. Translating gives CASSQGGASGFSTDTQYF. The chain uses TRBV4-2 and TRBJ2-3; 8 nucleotides agree with TRBD2. V shed 3 bases, J shed 0 bases, and the junction held 11 bases outside the gene matches. Germline CDR1 is LGHNA and CDR2 is YNFKEQ. CDR3 size: 18 residues.

This clonotype is labeled as medium-sized (0.01 to 0.1%). The gene calls are TRBV6-5 and TRBJ1-4; weak D call: TRBD1 (6 bases). Germline-derived CDR1 and CDR2 are MNHEY and SVGAGI. This CDR3 spans 15 amino acids. The V end lost 2 bases, the J end lost 3 bases, and 10 bases lay between the germline ends. In DNA, the CDR3 is TGTGCCAGCAGTTACACTACAGGGCCTAATGAAAAACTGTTTTTT. Amino acids: CASSYTTGPNEKLFF.

In its sample, this clonotype is medium-sized (0.01 to 0.1%). This chain connects TRBV7-6 to TRBJ2-1; tentative D call: TRBD2 (5 bases). The CDR3 runs to 12 residues. With 3 bases removed from V and 8 bases from J, the gap between germline ends came to 8 bases. CDR1 and CDR2 (germline): SGHVS, FNYEAQ. CDR3 DNA: TGTGCCAGCAGCTTTGGGGAGCATGAGCAGTTCTTC. It is translated as CASSFGEHEQFF.

The gene calls are TRBV5-1 and TRBJ2-5, with TRBD2 matching over 10 bases. J gave up 2 bases and V 0 bases, and 4 bases lay outside the gene matches. CDR1 and CDR2 (germline): SGHRS, YFSETQ. This CDR3 spans 16 amino acids. The CDR3 sequence is CASSLEAGGLQETQYF. CDR3 DNA sequence: TGCGCCAGCAGCTTGGAAGCGGGAGGGCTTCAAGAGACCCAGTACTTC.

The rearrangement joins TRBV27 to TRBJ2-1, with 7 bases lining up with TRBD2. Judging by the DNA end, TRBJ2-7 fits better; the J call may be wrong. CDR1 is MNHEY and CDR2 is SMNVEV in the germline V gene (reference sequence). This CDR3 is built from 14 residues. The CDR3, as DNA: TGTGCCAGCCTTGAAAAGGCGGGGGCCTACGAGCAGTACTTC. Residues: CASLEKAGAYEQYF.

In this sample, this clonotype is large. V usage is TRBV7-2 and J usage is TRBJ2-3, with D possibly TRBD2 on 6 matching bases. The CDR3 is 17 residues long. The germline CDR1 and CDR2 sequences are SGHTA and FQGNSA. With 1 base removed from V and 3 bases from J, the gap between germline ends came to 17 bases. For the CDR3, the DNA is TGTGCCAGCAGCTTAGATGCAAGCGGGCCAGGAACAGATACGCAGTATTTT. Its protein is CASSLDASGPGTDTQYF.

This clonotype is judged medium-sized. This may arise from a read error, as a much more abundant clone is one base away. The chain is built from TRBV6-5 and TRBJ2-1, with 8 bases matching TRBD2. V was pared by 3 bases and J by 13 bases, with 17 bases of the junction left unmatched. Germline values: CDR1 MNHEY, CDR2 SVGAGI. CDR3 length equals 16 residues. The CDR3 protein is CASSYTIAGPPGTQFF. The CDR3 nucleotides read TGTGCCAGCAGTTATACAATAGCGGGGCCCCCGGGGACCCAGTTCTTC.

J is TRBJ2-5 and V is TRBV27; perhaps D is TRBD1 or TRBD2 (6 bases each). This CDR3 spans 16 amino acids. Looked up from germline, CDR1 is MNHEY and CDR2 is SMNVEV (reference sequence). The CDR3 coding sequence is TGTGCGTATGGGGGGCTGGGGGGACGTGCCCAAGAGACCCAGTACTTC. It is translated as CAYGGLGGRAQETQYF.

This clonotype is medium-sized (0.01 to 0.1%) within its sample. The J gene is TRBJ2-1, the V gene TRBV27, with D perhaps matching TRBD2 (5 bases). With the DNA end fitting TRBJ2-7 better, the J assignment may be wrong. Looked up from germline, CDR1 is MNHEY and CDR2 is SMNVEV (reference sequence). CDR3 size: 13 residues. The CDR3 nucleotides are TGTGCCAGCAGCTCCCAAAGCGGCTACGAGCAGTACTTC. Encoded protein: CASSSQSGYEQYF.

V gene TRBV6-2 or TRBV6-3 combines with J gene TRBJ2-7; TRBD2 aligns across 7 bases. CDR1 and CDR2 (germline): MNHEY, SVGEGT. The CDR3 runs 16 residues. The V and J ends lost 10 bases and 3 bases, in that order; junction bases with no gene match: 18. In DNA, the CDR3 is TGTGCCATTTCCCCCCTTATTCCGGGAGGTCGCTACGAGCAGTACTTC. Amino acid sequence: CAISPLIPGGRYEQYF.

For this clonotype: A much larger clone lies a single base off, so this may be a read error. The chain combines TRBV6-1 with TRBJ2-1; the match to TRBD1 covers 12 bases. This CDR3 has 15 amino acids. Unmatched junction bases numbered 9, after V lost 5 bases and J lost 10 bases. Per the germline V gene, CDR1 is MNHNS and CDR2 is SASEGT. The CDR3 bases are TGTGCCAGCAGTCTTACCGGGACAGGGGGCTACGAGCAGTTCTTC. The encoded protein is CASSLTGTGGYEQFF.

This clonotype has a handful of counts. The rearrangement joins TRBV7-2 to TRBJ2-1, with TRBD2 matching 10 bases. TRBJ2-7 matches the DNA end more closely, so the J call is doubtful. Germline V gene lookup returns CDR1 SGHTA and CDR2 FQGNSA. The CDR3 runs 16 residues. This CDR3 is CASSPYSSGGADEQYF. The CDR3 DNA reads as TGTGCCAGCAGCCCCTATTCCAGCGGGGGGGCCGACGAGCAGTACTTC.